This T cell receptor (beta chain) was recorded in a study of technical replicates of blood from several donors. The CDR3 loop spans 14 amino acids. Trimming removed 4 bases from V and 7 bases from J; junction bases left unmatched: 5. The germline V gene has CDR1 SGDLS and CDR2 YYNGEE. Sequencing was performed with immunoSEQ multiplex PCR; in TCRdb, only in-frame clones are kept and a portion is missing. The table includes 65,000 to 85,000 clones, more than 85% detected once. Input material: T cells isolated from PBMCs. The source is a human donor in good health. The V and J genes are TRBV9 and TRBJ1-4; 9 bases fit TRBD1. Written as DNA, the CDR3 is TGTGCCAGCAGCCAGGGACAGGGTCCTGAAAAACTGTTTTTT. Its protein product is CASSQGQGPEKLFF.